This is a list of T cell receptor beta chains from one sample in a study of regulatory T cells in long-lasting Graves disease. TCRdb fed the multiplex PCR reads into MiXCR, producing one record per CDR3 protein. This sample carries approximately 480,000 distinct CDR3 sequences, around 15% of them seen once, and the ten largest clones take 12%. This sample was also put to use in a study of T cells in Graves' hyperthyroidism and ophthalmopathy.

Sequencing was performed on peripheral blood mononuclear cells (PBMCs), taken at new diagnosis, from a patient treated with antithyroid drugs. These receptors came from a man aged 35 to 55 with Graves disease. Each CDR3 is given with its conserved first and last residue. A D gene is named only where the DNA matches it firmly. Clone size appears in some rows only: once, few, many, or a class for an expanded clone.

j_call d_call clone_size v_call cdr3_aa cdr3_nt
TRBJ2-5 TRBD1 few TRBV5-1 CASKGTGFQETQYF TGCGCCAGCAAGGGGACAGGCTTCCAAGAGACCCAGTACTTC
TRBJ2-6 . . TRBV19 CASSPQAGANVLTF TGTGCCAGTAGTCCACAGGCTGGGGCCAACGTCCTGACTTTC
TRBJ2-5 . many TRBV4-1 CASSQGGPQETQYF TGCGCCAGCAGCCAAGGAGGGCCACAAGAGACCCAGTACTTC
TRBJ2-1 TRBD1 many TRBV24-1 CATSDFPRDRSYNEQFF TGTGCCACCAGTGATTTCCCCAGGGACAGATCCTACAATGAGCAGTTCTTC
TRBJ1-6 . few TRBV9 CASSALGPGRNSPLHF TGTGCCAGCAGCGCCCTAGGGCCAGGGCGTAATTCACCCCTCCACTTT
TRBJ2-1 TRBD2 many TRBV11-2 CASSSDSGANLYNEQFF TGTGCCAGCAGCTCCGATAGCGGGGCCAATTTGTACAATGAGCAGTTCTTC
TRBJ2-5 . . TRBV5-1 CASSEYRGGEETQYF TGCGCCAGCAGCGAGTACAGGGGAGGGGAAGAGACCCAGTACTTC
TRBJ2-1 . many TRBV29-1 CSVEWRGYNEQFF TGCAGCGTTGAGTGGAGGGGCTACAATGAGCAGTTCTTC
TRBJ2-1 TRBD2 few TRBV15 CATSRVLLAGGFYNEQFF TGTGCCACCAGCAGAGTCCTACTAGCGGGAGGCTTCTACAATGAGCAGTTCTTC
TRBJ2-4 . many TRBV12-3/TRBV12-4 CASSLFGGIAKNIQYF TGTGCCAGCAGTTTATTTGGTGGGATAGCCAAAAACATTCAGTACTTC
TRBJ1-2 . many TRBV5-1 CASSLASDRGYTF TGCGCCAGCAGCTTGGCCAGTGACAGGGGCTACACCTTC
TRBJ2-7 TRBD1 many TRBV3-1 CASSQVWSGGSEQYF TGTGCCAGCAGCCAAGTCTGGTCAGGGGGCAGCGAGCAGTACTTC
TRBJ2-1 . few TRBV15 CATSLRGEQFF TGTGCCACCAGCCTGAGGGGGGAGCAGTTCTTC
TRBJ2-1 TRBD2 . TRBV5-4 CASSGTSSDEQFF TGTGCCAGCAGCGGGACTAGCTCGGATGAGCAGTTCTTC
TRBJ2-7 . . TRBV6-1 CASKGTESSYEQYF TGTGCCAGCAAAGGGACGGAGAGCTCCTACGAGCAGTACTTC
TRBJ1-2 . few TRBV9 CASSNRAHYGYTF TGTGCCAGCAGTAACAGGGCGCACTATGGCTACACCTTC
TRBJ2-5 . few TRBV7-3 CASSLSPQWLPDYFLETQYF TGTGCCAGCAGCTTAAGTCCCCAGTGGCTTCCCGACTATTTTTTAGAGACCCAGTACTTC
TRBJ2-1 . few TRBV12-3/TRBV12-4 CASSFGGLSSYNEQFF TGTGCCAGCAGTTTTGGAGGGCTTAGCTCCTACAATGAGCAGTTCTTC